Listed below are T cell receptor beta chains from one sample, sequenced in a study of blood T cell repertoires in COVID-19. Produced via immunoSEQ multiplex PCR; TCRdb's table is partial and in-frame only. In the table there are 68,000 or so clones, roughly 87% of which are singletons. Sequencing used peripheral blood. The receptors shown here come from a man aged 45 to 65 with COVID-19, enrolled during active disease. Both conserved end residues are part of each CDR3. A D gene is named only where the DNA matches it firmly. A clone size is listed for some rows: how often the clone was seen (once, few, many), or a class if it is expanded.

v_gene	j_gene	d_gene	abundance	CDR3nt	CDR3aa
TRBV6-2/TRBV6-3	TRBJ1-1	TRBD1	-	TGTGCCAGCAGTTACCTCGACAGGGCCCCTGAAGCTTTCTTT	CASSYLDRAPEAFF
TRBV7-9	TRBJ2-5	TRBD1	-	TGTGCCAGCAGCACAGGGGGAGGCGAGACCCAGTACTTC	CASSTGGGETQYF
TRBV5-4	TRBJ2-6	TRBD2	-	TGTGCCAGCAGCCCCCTAGCGGGAGGATCTGGGGCCAACGTCCTGACTTTC	CASSPLAGGSGANVLTF
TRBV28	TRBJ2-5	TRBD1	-	TGTGCCAGCAGTTTGGTCGGGACAGGGGAAGAGACCCAGTACTTC	CASSLVGTGEETQYF
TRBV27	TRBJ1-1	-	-	TGTGCCAGCAGCCACCTCCCTTTGGCCGAAGCTTTCTTT	CASSHLPLAEAFF
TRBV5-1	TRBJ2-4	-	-	TGCGCCAGCAGCCTACAGAGCCCTCTCAAAAACATTCAGTACTTC	CASSLQSPLKNIQYF
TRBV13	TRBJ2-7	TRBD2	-	TGTGCCAGCAGCTTAGGAGCGGGGGTCGAGCAGTACTTC	CASSLGAGVEQYF
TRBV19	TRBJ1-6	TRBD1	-	TGTGCCAGTGGACAGGGGGACGGGAATTCACCCCTCCACTTT	CASGQGDGNSPLHF
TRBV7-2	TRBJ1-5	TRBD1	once	TGTGCCAGCAGCTACAGACAGGGCGGTAGCAATCAGCCCCAGCATTTT	CASSYRQGGSNQPQHF
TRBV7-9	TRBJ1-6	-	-	TGTGCCAGCAGCTCGCGGGGGGGCGGCCTTTATTCACCCCTCCACTTT	CASSSRGGGLYSPLHF
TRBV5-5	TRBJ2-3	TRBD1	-	TGTGCCAGCAGGCCGCGGACAGGGTTAGGTCCAGATACGCAGTATTTT	CASRPRTGLGPDTQYF
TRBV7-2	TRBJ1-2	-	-	TGTGCCAGCAGCTCACGGCCGGGCTATGGCTACACCTTC	CASSSRPGYGYTF
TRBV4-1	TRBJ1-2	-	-	TGCGCCAGCAGCCAAGACCCCGCCCGGGGGGCGGCTGGCTACACCTTC	CASSQDPARGAAGYTF
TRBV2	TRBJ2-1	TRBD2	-	TGTGCCAGCAGTGAAAGGCCCCTTTTCCGGGCGGGAGGAGACAATGAGCAGTTCTTC	CASSERPLFRAGGDNEQFF
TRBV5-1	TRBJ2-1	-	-	TGCGCCAGCAGCTTGGGTTACACCGATGAGCAGTTCTTC	CASSLGYTDEQFF
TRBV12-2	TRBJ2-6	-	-	TGTGCAAGTCGCAGGGAGGGACTCCACACAAGTCGGGCCAACGTCCTGACTTTC	CASRREGLHTSRANVLTF
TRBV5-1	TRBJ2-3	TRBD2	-	TGCGCCAGCAGCATGACTAGCGGGAGCTCCCCTAGCACAGATACGCAGTATTTT	CASSMTSGSSPSTDTQYF
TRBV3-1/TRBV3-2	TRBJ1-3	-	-	TGTGCCAGCAGCCAGGGCGGACTGAACTCTGGAAACACCATATATTTT	CASSQGGLNSGNTIYF
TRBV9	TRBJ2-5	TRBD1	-	TGTGCCAGCAGCGCGCAGGGGGCTGGGGAGACCCAGTACTTC	CASSAQGAGETQYF
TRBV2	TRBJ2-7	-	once	TGTGCCAGCAGTTACCTCAGGGATCACGAGCAGTACTTC	CASSYLRDHEQYF
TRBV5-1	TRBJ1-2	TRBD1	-	TGCGCCAGCAGTGCTGAGACAGGGGGTATTTATGGCTACACCTTC	CASSAETGGIYGYTF
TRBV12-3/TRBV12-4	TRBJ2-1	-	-	TGTGCCAGCAGTTTACTCCGAAGGGGTGAGCAGTTCTTC	CASSLLRRGEQFF
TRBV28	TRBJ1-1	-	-	TGTGCCAGCAAGGACATGAACACTGAAGCTTTCTTT	CASKDMNTEAFF
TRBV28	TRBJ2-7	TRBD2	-	TGTGCCAGCAGAGGACTAGCGAGTCCCTACGAGCAGTACTTC	CASRGLASPYEQYF
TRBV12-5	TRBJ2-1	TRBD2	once	TGTGCTAGTGGTTGGGCCTCTAGCGGGAGGCTCAACAATGAGCAGTTCTTC	CASGWASSGRLNNEQFF
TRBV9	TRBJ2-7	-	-	TGTGCCAGCAGCGTAGGAGCGGATCCAGTTGGCTACGAGCAGTACTTC	CASSVGADPVGYEQYF
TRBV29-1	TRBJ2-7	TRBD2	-	TGCAGCGTTTCCTCTAGCGGGAGGGCCAGTCGCGAGCAGTACTTC	CSVSSSGRASREQYF
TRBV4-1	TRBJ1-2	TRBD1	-	TGCGCCAGCAGCCAATGGGACAGGGTTAGCTATGGCTACACCTTC	CASSQWDRVSYGYTF
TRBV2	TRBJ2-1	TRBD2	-	TGTGCCAGCACCCTAACTAGCGGGAGTGGTAATGAGCAGTTCTTC	CASTLTSGSGNEQFF
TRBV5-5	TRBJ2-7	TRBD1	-	TGTGCCAGCAGCTTGGCCGGGACAGGGTCTAACGAGCAGTACTTC	CASSLAGTGSNEQYF
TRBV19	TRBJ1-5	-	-	TGTGCCAGCGCCCCTTTACCGGGGTCCCCTAATCAGCCCCAGCATTTT	CASAPLPGSPNQPQHF
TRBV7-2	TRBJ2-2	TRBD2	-	TGTGCCAGCAGCTCGACTAGCGGGAGGGCCGGGGAGCTGTTTTTT	CASSSTSGRAGELFF
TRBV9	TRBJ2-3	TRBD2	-	TGTGCCAGCAACGGGGCTAGCGGGTATAGCACAGATACGCAGTATTTT	CASNGASGYSTDTQYF
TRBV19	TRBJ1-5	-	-	TGTGCCAGTAGTATGGAACTAGCGGGTCAGCCCCAGCATTTT	CASSMELAGQPQHF
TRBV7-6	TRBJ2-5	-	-	TGTGCCAGCAGCTTAATGGGAGGAGAGACCCAGTACTTC	CASSLMGGETQYF
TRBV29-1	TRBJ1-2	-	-	TGCAGCGGATCCACAGGGTCGTATGGCTACACCTTC	CSGSTGSYGYTF
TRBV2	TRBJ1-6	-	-	TGTGCCAGCAACCCTAATAATTCACCCCTCCACTTT	CASNPNNSPLHF
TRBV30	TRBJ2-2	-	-	TGTGCCTGGAGTGGTCAGGGGGGAACCGGGGAGCTGTTTTTT	CAWSGQGGTGELFF
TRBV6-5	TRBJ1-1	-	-	TGTGCCAGCCACCACCCATCGGGAGGGAACACTGAAGCTTTCTTT	CASHHPSGGNTEAFF
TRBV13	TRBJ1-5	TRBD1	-	TGTGCCAGCAGCTCCGGACAGGCCGACCCCAATCAGCCCCAGCATTTT	CASSSGQADPNQPQHF
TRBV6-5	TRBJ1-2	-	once	TGTGCCAGCACTCGGAGGGCGGGCGACATCTATGGCTACACCTTC	CASTRRAGDIYGYTF
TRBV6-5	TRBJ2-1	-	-	TGTGCCAGCAGTTATCGCAGGGACAATGAGCAGTTCTTC	CASSYRRDNEQFF
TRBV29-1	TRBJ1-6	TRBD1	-	TGCAGCGTTGATTCTGACAGGGAGAATTCACCCCTCCACTTT	CSVDSDRENSPLHF
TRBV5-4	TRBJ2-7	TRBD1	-	TGTGCCAGCAGCTTGGTGGGACAGGGGAGGTACGAGCAGTACTTC	CASSLVGQGRYEQYF
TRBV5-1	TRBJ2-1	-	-	TGCGCCAGCAGCCCCTGGGGGGGGGCGGACAATGAGCAGTTCTTC	CASSPWGGADNEQFF
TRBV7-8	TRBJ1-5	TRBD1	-	TGTGCCAGCAGCTTCAGGACAGGGGAACGGGGCCAGCCCCAGCATTTT	CASSFRTGERGQPQHF